This T cell receptor (beta chain) was recovered during a study of blood T cell repertoires in COVID-19. Here immunoSEQ multiplex PCR was the method, and the copy in TCRdb shows in-frame clones only, minus some. The sample lists about 170,000 clones, around nine tenths occurring once. Germline V CDR1 and CDR2: KGHSH, LQKENI. The germline V and J ends were trimmed by 4 bases and 7 bases, with 19 bases remaining between them. The CDR3 is 15 residues long. Sequencing was carried out using PBMCs or T cells enriched from blood (not recorded which). The chain couples TRBV18 to TRBJ1-2; D gene ambiguous. The receptor was isolated from a woman under 30 who had recovered from COVID-19. The CDR3 sequence is CASSLSMDSKGGYTF. DNA for the CDR3: TGTGCCAGCTCACTATCTATGGACTCGAAGGGTGGCTACACCTTC.